Presented here are 30 T cell receptor beta chains from one specimen sequenced in a study of graft-versus-host responses after intestinal transplantation. Produced via immunoSEQ multiplex PCR; TCRdb's table is partial and in-frame only. The table shows some 25,000 clones, with around 95% occurring only once. The specimen comprised PBMCs, sampled roughly 29 days after intestinal transplant. These TCRs come from a human patient who received an intestinal transplant, so some T cells may come from the graft donor.

The CDR3 loop is CASSLRGSHTEAFF. DNA of the CDR3: TGTGCCAGCAGTTTAAGGGGTAGTCACACTGAAGCTTTCTTT. The V and J genes are TRBV28 and TRBJ1-1; D is possibly TRBD1 (5 bases). The V gene's germline CDR1 is MDHEN and CDR2 SYDVKM. This CDR3 has 14 residues. Trimming shortened V by 2 bases and J by 3 bases, and 10 bases separated the two germline ends. The variable domain in full, completed from reference TRBV28 and TRBJ1-1, reads DVKVTQSSRYLVKRTGEKVFLECVQDMDHENMFWYRQDPGLGLRLIYFSYDVKMKEKGDIPEGYSVSREKKERFSLILESASTNQTSMYLCASSLRGSHTEAFFGQGTRLTVV.

The CDR3 protein is CASPLRQGVHTDTQYF. As DNA, the CDR3 is TGTGCCAGCCCCCTGAGACAGGGAGTCCACACAGATACGCAGTATTTT. The chain has TRBV5-8 and TRBJ2-3; 7 bases map to TRBD1. The CDR3 is 16 residues long. Per germline, CDR1 SGHTS and CDR2 YDEGEE. V shed 7 bases and J 2 bases; nucleotides not matched to a gene: 13.

The genes are TRBV11-2 and TRBJ2-7, with D possibly matching TRBD1 (6 bases). The CDR3 contains 13 residues. The V gene's germline CDR1 is SGHAT and CDR2 FQNNGV. V dropped 1 base and J dropped 6 bases, with 10 bases sitting between them. CDR3 sequence: CASSLGGHGEQYF. CDR3 DNA sequence: TGTGCCAGCAGCTTAGGGGGGCATGGCGAGCAGTACTTC.

The chain combines TRBV4-1 with TRBJ2-7; 7 nucleotides agree with TRBD2. The junction had 9 bases not matched to a gene; V was cut back by 4 bases and J by 3 bases. The CDR3 extends over 15 amino acids. Germline CDR1 reads MGHRA; CDR2 reads YSYEKL. Here the CDR3 reads CASSPRWGGSYEQYF. The CDR3 DNA follows: TGCGCCAGCAGCCCAAGATGGGGCGGGAGCTACGAGCAGTACTTC.

The chain carries TRBV10-3 and TRBJ2-7; D may be TRBD2 (5 bases). Trimming left V 6 bases short and J 4 bases short, with 13 bases between. Germline V gene sequence: CDR1 ENHRY, CDR2 SYGVKD. The CDR3 spans 13 residues. The CDR3 nucleotides are TGTGCCATCAGCCCCGGGAATTTTTACGAGCAGTACTTC. This sequence encodes CAISPGNFYEQYF.

CDR3: CASSIRTEETQYF. CDR3 DNA sequence: TGTGCCAGTAGTATAAGGACAGAAGAGACCCAGTACTTC. The chain is built from TRBV19 and TRBJ2-5; tentative D call: TRBD1 (6 bases). This CDR3 contains 13 residues. Germline V CDR1 and CDR2: LNHDA, SQIVND (reference sequence). Trimming removed 2 bases at V and 3 bases at J, with 7 bases between.

The chain recombines TRBV2 with TRBJ2-7; a possible D gene is TRBD2 (5 bases). The ends were cut back, 8 bases at V and 4 bases at J, with 12 bases in the middle. The CDR3 covers 12 residues. The germline V gene encodes CDR1 SNHLY and CDR2 FYNNEI. This chain's CDR3 is CASLRDGYEQYF. The CDR3 region has the DNA TGTGCCAGCCTGAGGGATGGGTACGAGCAGTACTTC.

The chain carries TRBV28 and TRBJ2-7; 7 bases align to TRBD1. The CDR3 consists of 15 residues. The germline V gene encodes CDR1 MDHEN and CDR2 SYDVKM. V shed 5 bases and J 7 bases; nucleotides not matched to a gene: 14. CDR3 sequence reads: CASSPRDRALREQYF. The DNA for the CDR3 is TGTGCCAGCAGTCCCCGGGACAGAGCCCTACGGGAGCAGTACTTC.

V and J are TRBV7-9 and TRBJ1-1; D is uncertain. Germline CDR1 is SEHNR and CDR2 is FQNEAQ (reference sequence). The CDR3 spans 16 residues. Trimming took 5 bases from V and 1 from J, leaving 17 bases between them. The chain's CDR3 is CASSPKALRTNTEAFF. The CDR3 bases are TGTGCCAGCAGCCCCAAGGCCCTAAGGACGAACACTGAAGCTTTCTTT.

The chain couples TRBV7-9 to TRBJ1-2; D is perhaps TRBD1 (6 bases). Germline V gene sequence: CDR1 SEHNR, CDR2 FQNEAQ (reference sequence). V lost 6 bases and J lost 2, with 16 bases in between. This CDR3 is 15 amino acids long. CDR3 DNA: TGTGCCAGCAGTAAAGAAGGCAGGGGCAACTATGGCTACACCTTC. This encodes CASSKEGRGNYGYTF.

The chain carries TRBV27 and TRBJ1-2; D gene uncertain. CDR3 length equals 14 residues. V was cut by 4 bases and J by 5 bases, with 14 bases left in between. Germline CDR1 MNHEY, CDR2 SMNVEV (reference sequence). The CDR3 DNA is TGTGCCAGCAGTTCGGGCGCAGTTGGATATGGCTACACCTTC. Its protein product is CASSSGAVGYGYTF.

This chain joins TRBV2 and TRBJ2-1; 12 nucleotides agree with TRBD2. Germline CDR1 is SNHLY and CDR2 is FYNNEI. The CDR3 covers 14 residues. The junction had 4 bases not matched to a gene; V was cut back by 9 bases and J by 4 bases. The CDR3 region is CARGTSGFYNEQFF. The CDR3 DNA follows: TGTGCCAGGGGGACTAGCGGGTTTTACAATGAGCAGTTCTTC.

This chain connects TRBV10-1 to TRBJ1-1, with D uncertain. The CDR3 is made up of 15 amino acids. Germline V gene data show CDR1 as WNHNN and CDR2 as SYGVQD (reference sequence). V was trimmed by 0 bases and J by 1 base, leaving 9 bases between them. The CDR3 is CASSESLTPNTEAFF. The CDR3 DNA is TGCGCCAGCAGTGAGTCTCTGACACCGAACACTGAAGCTTTCTTT.

The chain links TRBV6-6 to TRBJ2-5; D possibly corresponds to TRBD1 (5 bases). CDR1 MNHNY and CDR2 SVGAGI come from the germline V gene (reference sequence). Trimming cost V 3 bases and J 4 bases, with 6 bases left between them. CDR3 length equals 12 residues. The CDR3 protein is CASSYGAETQYF. CDR3 in DNA: TGTGCCAGCAGTTATGGGGCAGAGACCCAGTACTTC.

The V and J genes are TRBV2 and TRBJ2-1; 9 bases match TRBD1. Germline CDR1 is SNHLY and CDR2 is FYNNEI. The junction had 11 bases not matched to a gene; V was cut back by 7 bases and J by 1 base. The CDR3 runs 17 residues. CDR3 loop: CASTRDRDSGSYNEQFF. DNA for the CDR3: TGTGCCAGCACCCGGGACAGGGACTCTGGGTCCTACAATGAGCAGTTCTTC.

This clone was seen only once. The chain joins TRBV6-1 to TRBJ1-2, with a tentative D call TRBD1 (6 bases). V gave up 4 bases and J gave up 4 bases, with 16 bases separating them. The CDR3 contains 15 residues. CDR1 and CDR2 from the germline V gene are MNHNS and SASEGT. CDR3 amino acids: CASSVPSGHPYGYTF. The CDR3 coding sequence is TGTGCCAGCAGTGTGCCCTCGGGACACCCCTATGGCTACACCTTC.

This chain joins TRBV9 and TRBJ2-1, with TRBD2 matching 12 bases. V was pared by 0 bases and J by 5 bases, with 9 bases of the junction left unmatched. Germline V gives CDR1 SGDLS, CDR2 YYNGEE. The CDR3 is made up of 18 amino acids. The chain's CDR3 is CASSVAGLAGGYHNEQFF. For the CDR3, the DNA is TGTGCCAGCAGCGTAGCTGGGCTAGCGGGGGGGTATCACAATGAGCAGTTCTTC.

The chain has TRBV2 and TRBJ2-1; the D is unclear. V shed 1 base and J shed 5 bases, with 6 bases lying between them. The CDR3 extends over 13 amino acids. CDR1 and CDR2 (germline): SNHLY, FYNNEI. The CDR3 DNA is TGTGCCAGCAGTGAAGGGCAAAACAATGAGCAGTTCTTC. As protein: CASSEGQNNEQFF.

V is TRBV7-9 and J is TRBJ2-7, with a possible D match to TRBD1 (6 bases). Germline CDR1 is SEHNR and CDR2 is FQNEAQ (reference sequence). The germline V and J ends were trimmed by 3 bases and 5 bases, with 11 bases remaining between them. This CDR3 is built from 13 residues. CDR3 sequence: CASSFSTGNEQYF. CDR3 DNA sequence: TGTGCCAGCAGCTTCTCCACAGGGAACGAGCAGTACTTC.

V is TRBV7-9 and J is TRBJ2-7; possibly TRBD1 for D (5 bases). V was pared by 1 base and J by 0 bases, with 10 bases between. The CDR3 runs to 15 residues. Germline lookup yields CDR1 SEHNR and CDR2 FQNEAQ (reference sequence). In DNA form, the CDR3 reads TGTGCCAGCAGCTTAGGACAGTTAAGCTCCTACGAGCAGTACTTC. It translates to CASSLGQLSSYEQYF. Variable domain in full (rest from reference TRBV7-9 and TRBJ2-7): DTGVSQNPRHKITKRGQNVTFRCDPISEHNRLYWYRQTLGQGPEFLTYFQNEAQLEKSRLLSDRFSAERPKGSFSTLEIQRTEQGDSAMYLCASSLGQLSSYEQYFGPGTRLTVT.

CDR3 protein: CAWSVQGETNEKLFF. In DNA, the CDR3 is TGTGCCTGGAGTGTACAGGGGGAGACTAATGAAAAACTGTTTTTT. V and J are TRBV30 and TRBJ1-4, with TRBD1 matching 8 bases. This CDR3 is 15 amino acids long. With V trimmed by 0 bases and J by 2 bases, 2 bases remained unmatched. Germline values: CDR1 GTSNPN, CDR2 SVGIG (reference sequence).

J is TRBJ2-1 and V is TRBV28; no clear D. Germline CDR1 and CDR2: MDHEN and SYDVKM. This CDR3 spans 13 amino acids. The V gene lost 1 base and the J gene lost 8 bases, with 9 bases spanning the gap. DNA for the CDR3: TGTGCCAGCAGTTTATTTAGCTCGGATGAGCAGTTCTTC. This codes for CASSLFSSDEQFF.

The chain combines TRBV19 with TRBJ2-1; maybe TRBD2 (5 bases). Germline assignment: CDR1 LNHDA and CDR2 SQIVND (reference sequence). The CDR3 is 17 residues long. V shed 3 bases and J shed 2 bases, with 17 bases lying between them. The CDR3 reads CASSMRAFVATYNEQFF. The CDR3 DNA reads TGTGCCAGTAGTATGAGGGCTTTCGTGGCCACCTACAATGAGCAGTTCTTC.

The chain has TRBV6-1 and TRBJ1-1, with D possibly matching TRBD1 (6 bases). The CDR3 covers 15 residues. V gave up 6 bases and J gave up 0 bases, with 14 bases separating them. CDR1 and CDR2 (germline): MNHNS, SASEGT. Written as DNA, the CDR3 is TGTGCCAGCAGCGCATTGGGGGGCATGAACACTGAAGCTTTCTTT. Translated, it gives CASSALGGMNTEAFF.

This chain uses TRBV6-5 with TRBJ2-7; D is unclear. The V gene lost 1 base and the J gene lost 3 bases, with 7 bases spanning the gap. This CDR3 has 13 amino acids. CDR1 and CDR2 (germline): MNHEY, SVGAGI. In DNA, the CDR3 is TGTGCCAGCAGTTACTACGACGGCTACGAGCAGTACTTC. Its translation is CASSYYDGYEQYF.

V usage is TRBV27 and J usage is TRBJ2-7; 9 bases fit TRBD2. The germline CDR1 and CDR2 sequences are MNHEY and SMNVEV (reference sequence). V was clipped by 0 bases and J by 2 bases; unmatched bases: 2. The CDR3 sequence is 15 residues long. CDR3 in amino acids: CASSLSGGGAYEQYF. The CDR3 nucleotides are TGTGCCAGCAGTTTATCTGGCGGGGGGGCCTACGAGCAGTACTTC.

The chain joins TRBV27 to TRBJ1-4; possibly TRBD1 for D (5 bases). The CDR3 extends over 14 amino acids. Trimming removed 2 bases from V and 7 bases from J, with 11 bases in between. Germline values: CDR1 MNHEY, CDR2 SMNVEV (reference sequence). CDR3 DNA: TGTGCCAGCAGTTTAGAGAGGCAGGGTGAAAAACTGTTTTTT. It is translated as CASSLERQGEKLFF.

This chain connects TRBV6-6 to TRBJ1-2; a possible D gene is TRBD1 (6 bases). Deletions cut 7 bases from V and 8 bases from J, with 17 bases between. The CDR3 loop spans 13 amino acids. Looked up from germline, CDR1 is MNHNY and CDR2 is SVGAGI (reference sequence). The CDR3 reads CASKVMGAEGYTF. In DNA, the CDR3 is TGTGCCAGCAAAGTAATGGGGGCCGAAGGCTACACCTTC.

The chain joins TRBV5-4 to TRBJ1-2; D is undetermined. Germline V gene lookup returns CDR1 SGHNT and CDR2 YYREEE (reference sequence). This CDR3 is 11 amino acids long. V was cut by 4 bases and J by 3 bases, with 4 bases left in between. CDR3: CASSLYYGYTF. The CDR3 coding sequence is TGTGCCAGCAGCCTGTACTATGGCTACACCTTC.

This sequence joins TRBV28 and TRBJ2-7; D not resolved. This CDR3 comprises 12 residues. Germline V gene data show CDR1 as MDHEN and CDR2 as SYDVKM. V shed 6 bases and J shed 6 bases, with 12 bases lying between them. CDR3 DNA sequence: TGTGCCAGCAGCACGATCTTGGGCGAGCAGTACTTC. Translating gives CASSTILGEQYF.